The source of this T cell receptor beta chain is a study of blood T cell repertoires in COVID-19 (dated by TCRdb to 2020 to 2021). At the level of the whole study: Samples covering the acute and convalescent phases of COVID-19 were provided by collaborators in the United States, Italy and Spain. The repertoires were released in a freely available public database intended as a resource for research on the immune response to SARS-CoV-2. Deeply sampled blood TCRbeta repertoires from subjects exposed to, actively infected with, or recovered from COVID-19 were included in the dataset. Where available, HLA class I and class II types were taken from metadata supplied by the sample provider and were not determined by assay-based typing. Nearly every sample came with metadata listing a de-identified subject ID, COVID-19 status, age in years and sex. Samples were obtained from the ongoing ImmuneRACE study (first 160 participants) and from 1,254 subjects provided by 6 global collaborators. The prospective study material was composed of cDNA or gDNA derived from T cells, B-cell-depleted T cells, or PBMCs. What the work shows at the level of the full study, not this receptor alone: How much clinical and demographic metadata was included differed by source and by participant, and the metadata was provided uncurated.

From the cysteine through the phenylalanine, the CDR3 covers 12 amino acids. Of the read, only the CDR3 DNA is kept; its 36 bases are in frame from base 1. Trimming at the junction amounts to 5 bases on V and 2 bases on J, and the germline ends lie 6 bases apart. CDR1 is given as LNHNV and CDR2 as YYDKDF, both from the germline V gene (reference sequence). Whole blood was collected in K2EDTA tubes by collaborating institutions according to the institutions' own protocols. For TCRbeta analysis, collaborators shipped samples in one of three forms: frozen whole blood, isolated PBMCs, or DNA extracted from either of those sample types. As for this clone: Its antigen specificity is not known. Per-base qualities were not stored, and no clone one base away is much larger.

The immunoSEQ Assay, a bias-controlled multiplex PCR, was used to amplify TCRbeta CDR3 regions from genomic DNA. The authors' analysis ran thus. The number of nucleated cells in each sample was estimated by amplification of reference gene primers within the assay. To quantify the absolute abundance of each unique TCRbeta CDR3 rearrangement, sequence reads were collapsed and filtered. For each sample, productive Simpson clonality was calculated as the square root of Simpson's diversity index over productive rearrangements. TCRdb carries this immuneACCESS record with in-frame sequences only. Its versions omit some clonotypes, under half of them owing to an unresolved V gene in the studies checked, with the rest unexplained. D and trimming were read from the DNA, whereas the V and J calls and clone size are those reported in that table. In this sample the table shows 250,000 or so clones, nearly 90% of which occur a single time. Around 0.8% of the sample goes to the ten largest clones.

The sample consisted of peripheral blood. Recombination linked TRBV15 to TRBJ2-5, with no reliable assignment of the D segment. This TCR derives from a woman aged 25-40 years with acute or convalescent COVID-19. The CDR3: CATSSEQETQYF. At the DNA level, the sequence is TGTGCCACCAGCTCCGAGCAAGAGACCCAGTACTTC.